These 14 T cell receptor beta chains originate from one sample sequenced in a study of T cell repertoires in cytomegalovirus infection. TCRdb independently ran MiXCR on the reads; one entry per CDR3 protein. This table has 300,000 or so distinct CDR3 sequences, just under 25% appearing once. No antigen has been assigned to these receptors. Specimen: cultured PBMCs, collected from culture after CMV antigen stimulation. These receptors all come from a human donor in good health (CMV status not recorded). Some clones in this sample may be carry-over from other donors' samples.

This clonotype was observed a handful of times. V gene TRBV20-1 combines with J gene TRBJ1-1, with TRBD1 matching over 7 bases. There are 12 residues in the CDR3. Germline assignment: CDR1 DFQATT and CDR2 SNEGSKA (reference sequence). The J segment lost 3 bases and the V segment lost 2 bases, leaving 0 bases of the junction unmatched. The CDR3 loop is CSARQGDTEAFF. The CDR3, as DNA: TGCAGTGCTAGACAGGGGGACACTGAAGCTTTCTTT.

The V gene is TRBV5-1, the J gene TRBJ2-3; D is unclear. The CDR3 spans 14 residues. V was shortened by 0 bases and J by 4 bases, with 9 bases between the two germline ends. Looked up from germline, CDR1 is SGHRS and CDR2 is YFSETQ. The CDR3 bases are TGCGCCAGCAGCTTGGAGGTTATCCCAGATACGCAGTATTTT. It is translated as CASSLEVIPDTQYF.

J is TRBJ2-1 and V is TRBV14; 8 bases line up with TRBD2. The CDR3 has 14 amino acids. The V gene's germline CDR1 is SGHDN and CDR2 FVKESK. After removal of 2 bases from V and 4 bases from J, the junction contained 1 base not matched to a gene. The CDR3 DNA follows: TGTGCCAGCAGCCAAACTAGCGGATACAATGAGCAGTTCTTC. Encoded protein: CASSQTSGYNEQFF. Filled out from reference TRBV14 and TRBJ2-1, the complete variable domain reads EAGVTQFPSHSVIEKGQTVTLRCDPISGHDNLYWYRRVMGKEIKFLLHFVKESKQDESGMPNNRFLAERTGGTYSTLKVQPAELEDSGVYFCASSQTSGYNEQFFGPGTRLTVL.

This clonotype was seen ten or more times. V gene TRBV11-1 combines with J gene TRBJ1-2, with D possibly being TRBD1 (5 bases). Germline lookup yields CDR1 SGHAT and CDR2 FQDESV (reference sequence). Trimming took 6 bases from V and 0 from J, leaving 8 bases between them. This CDR3 comprises 13 residues. The CDR3 sequence: CASSSRANYGYTF. DNA for the CDR3: TGTGCCAGCAGTAGCAGGGCTAACTATGGCTACACCTTC.

This clonotype was found many times. This rearrangement joins TRBV6-2 or TRBV6-3 to TRBJ2-1; D possibly uses TRBD1 or TRBD2 (5 bases each). This CDR3 spans 15 amino acids. CDR1 MNHEY and CDR2 SVGEGT come from the germline V gene. Between the trimmed V and J ends, which lost 2 bases and 9 bases, there was a span of 17 bases. CDR3 nucleotide sequence: TGTGCCAGCAGTTACGGGGGAATTCCGTGGGGTGAGCAGTTCTTC. It codes for CASSYGGIPWGEQFF.

This clonotype was observed a few times. In nucleotides, the CDR3 is TGTGCCAGCAGCCAAGGACAGGGCGTCTCATCCTACGAGCAGTACTTC. Its protein product is CASSQGQGVSSYEQYF. The rearrangement uses TRBV6-2 or TRBV6-3 and TRBJ2-7; 8 bases align to TRBD1. The CDR3 contains 16 residues. Germline CDR1 reads MNHEY; CDR2 reads SVGEGT. J was trimmed by 1 base and V by 6 bases; bases with no gene match: 11.

CDR3 sequence (DNA): TGCGCCAGCAGCCCCTTCGGGAGCTCCTACAATGAGCAGTTCTTC. Its protein product is CASSPFGSSYNEQFF. The chain employs TRBV5-1 and TRBJ2-1; D may be TRBD2 (6 bases). Trimming pared 4 bases from V and 0 bases from J, leaving 11 bases between. Germline CDR1 and CDR2: SGHRS and YFSETQ. The CDR3 sequence is 15 residues long.

This clonotype was picked up a small number of times. The rearrangement uses TRBV5-6 and TRBJ1-4; the D gene is possibly TRBD1 (5 bases). Deletions cut 0 bases from V and 7 bases from J, with 19 bases between. Germline CDR1 and CDR2: SGHDT and YYEEEE. The CDR3 loop spans 17 amino acids. CDR3 nucleotide sequence: TGTGCCAGCAGCTTGGCCAGGGAAAAGGGATCGAGTGAAAAACTGTTTTTT. This gives the protein CASSLAREKGSSEKLFF.

The chain is built from TRBV20-1 and TRBJ1-2; a weak D match, TRBD1 (5 bases). The CDR3 extends over 14 amino acids. V was clipped by 3 bases and J by 4 bases, with 15 bases between them. CDR1 and CDR2 from the germline V gene are DFQATT and SNEGSKA (reference sequence). The CDR3 sequence is CSASGGSPFYGYTF. CDR3 nucleotide sequence: TGCAGTGCTAGTGGGGGAAGCCCCTTCTATGGCTACACCTTC.

The chain links TRBV20-1 to TRBJ1-2, with D unclear. CDR3 length: 12 residues. Trimming removed 5 bases at V and 1 base at J, with 8 bases between. Germline assignment: CDR1 DFQATT and CDR2 SNEGSKA (reference sequence). CDR3 bases: TGCAGTGCTTATGGTTTTAACTATGGCTACACCTTC. Amino acid sequence: CSAYGFNYGYTF.

The chain has TRBV12-3 or TRBV12-4 and TRBJ2-7; 14 bases are shared with TRBD2. This CDR3 spans 15 amino acids. The junction had 5 bases not matched to a gene; V was cut back by 6 bases and J by 4 bases. The CDR3: CASSPGLAGVYEQYV. Written as DNA, the CDR3 is TGTGCCAGCAGCCCGGGACTAGCGGGAGTATACGAGCAGTACGTC.

This clonotype turned up a few times. V gene TRBV6-2 or TRBV6-3 combines with J gene TRBJ1-1; tentative D call: TRBD1 (6 bases). This CDR3 contains 15 residues. Per germline, CDR1 MNHEY and CDR2 SVGEGT. V lost 5 bases and J 2 bases, leaving 15 bases between the germline ends. CDR3 loop: CASSPTGVHNTEAFF. DNA for the CDR3: TGTGCCAGCAGTCCGACAGGAGTACATAACACTGAAGCTTTCTTT.

This clonotype was counted ten times or more. The chain recombines TRBV7-8 with TRBJ2-3; D uncertain. The CDR3 has 12 residues. V dropped 1 base and J dropped 3 bases, with 2 bases sitting between them. CDR1 is SGHVS, CDR2 FQNEAQ, per germline. The CDR3 is CASSLETDTQYF. The CDR3, as DNA: TGTGCCAGCAGCTTAGAGACAGATACGCAGTATTTT.

V is TRBV5-6 and J is TRBJ2-2; D gene unclear. In germline, CDR1 is SGHDT, CDR2 YYEEEE. The CDR3 extends over 15 amino acids. Trimming shortened V by 4 bases and J by 1 base, and 11 bases separated the two germline ends. Here the CDR3 reads CASSPNVWNTGELFF. The DNA of the CDR3 is TGTGCCAGCAGCCCCAACGTCTGGAACACCGGGGAGCTGTTTTTT.